A selection of T cell receptor beta chains follows, all from one sample in a study of blood T cell repertoires in COVID-19. Libraries were prepared by immunoSEQ multiplex PCR; TCRdb keeps only in-frame clonotypes and omits some of them. The table records about 440,000 clones, about nine tenths of them present only once. The sample taken for sequencing was PBMCs or T cells enriched from blood (not recorded which). These receptors were taken from a man between 18 and 35 years old who had recovered from COVID-19. Both conserved end residues are part of each CDR3. Each record gives: J gene, V gene, CDR3 protein.

j_call: TRBJ2-7; v_call: TRBV27; cdr3_aa: CASSFRDRSYEQYF
j_call: TRBJ2-7; v_call: TRBV10-3; cdr3_aa: CAISGGQDDYEQYF
j_call: TRBJ1-5; v_call: TRBV30; cdr3_aa: CAWSVGQGSGQPQHF
j_call: TRBJ1-2; v_call: TRBV19; cdr3_aa: CASLPPGGDYGYTF
j_call: TRBJ2-1; v_call: TRBV19; cdr3_aa: CASSIEGEQFF
j_call: TRBJ1-2; v_call: TRBV7-6; cdr3_aa: CASSPRMTETLNYGYTF
j_call: TRBJ1-3; v_call: TRBV2; cdr3_aa: CASSGAARGTIYF
j_call: TRBJ2-1; v_call: TRBV18; cdr3_aa: CASSPPEGANEQFF
j_call: TRBJ1-6; v_call: TRBV11-3; cdr3_aa: CASSPTSYNSPLHF
j_call: TRBJ2-1; v_call: TRBV7-9; cdr3_aa: CASSFGTGVNNEQFF
j_call: TRBJ1-6; v_call: TRBV6-5; cdr3_aa: CAGGRDNSPLHF
j_call: TRBJ1-1; v_call: TRBV9; cdr3_aa: CASSAGQLNTEAFF
j_call: TRBJ1-5; v_call: TRBV2; cdr3_aa: CASSDGTGTGQPQHF
j_call: TRBJ1-1; v_call: TRBV20-1; cdr3_aa: CSASTWPGKNTEAFF
j_call: TRBJ1-5; v_call: TRBV6-1; cdr3_aa: CASSEFEGGGNQPQHF
j_call: TRBJ1-4; v_call: TRBV2; cdr3_aa: CASRAGYTNEKLFF